Each of the 6 T cell receptor beta chains below was sequenced from the same sample in a study of response to subunit inactivated influenza vaccine. TCRdb recomputed calls from the RT-PCR reads with MiXCR, one row per CDR3 protein. This table has just under 550,000 distinct CDR3 sequences, around 21% appearing once. This sample was shared with a second study, whose subject was T cells expressing NK-cell markers. Per that study: Scientists made TCR beta cDNA using 5'RACE template switching with UMIs.

This material consisted of CD4+ T cells sorted from PBMCs, taken less than 13 days after vaccination. These TCRs come from a man aged 50 to 60 who received an inactivated influenza vaccine.

This clonotype has only a few counts. This rearrangement joins TRBV20-1 to TRBJ1-2; 7 bases are a match to TRBD1. Germline V gene data show CDR1 as DFQATT and CDR2 as SNEGSKA (reference sequence). CDR3 length: 14 amino acids. With V trimmed by 1 base and J by 5 bases, 7 bases remained unmatched. CDR3 sequence reads: CSARVSGGRYGYTF. The CDR3 bases are TGCAGTGCTAGAGTATCAGGGGGTCGGTATGGCTACACCTTC.

The genes are TRBV2 and TRBJ1-4; D ambiguous. The CDR3 is made up of 15 amino acids. Trimming shortened V by 8 bases and J by 7 bases, and 20 bases separated the two germline ends. Germline V gene sequence: CDR1 SNHLY, CDR2 FYNNEI. CDR3 protein: CASEDAGERAEKLFF. Written as DNA, the CDR3 is TGTGCCAGCGAGGACGCAGGTGAACGTGCTGAAAAACTGTTTTTT.

The gene calls are TRBV3-1 and TRBJ2-7; TRBD2 matches 8 bases. Germline CDR1 LGHDT, CDR2 YNNKEL (reference sequence). Unmatched junction bases numbered 13, after V lost 3 bases and J lost 3 bases. The CDR3 has 17 amino acids. The CDR3, as DNA: TGTGCCAGCAGCCAGGGGACGAGCGGGAGAGCTGGCTACGAGCAGTACTTC. Translating it yields CASSQGTSGRAGYEQYF.

V and J are TRBV6-2 or TRBV6-3 and TRBJ2-7, with no clear D. CDR3 size: 11 residues. Germline V CDR1 and CDR2: MNHEY, SVGEGT. Trimming stripped 6 bases from V and 5 bases from J, with 8 bases between. This CDR3 reads CASSRTDEQYF. In DNA form, the CDR3 reads TGTGCCAGCAGCCGGACGGACGAGCAGTACTTC.

The rearrangement joins TRBV28 to TRBJ2-7; D may be TRBD2 (6 bases). Trimming left V 2 bases short and J 3 bases short, with 23 bases between. The CDR3 is 18 residues long. Germline V gives CDR1 MDHEN, CDR2 SYDVKM. For the CDR3, the DNA is TGTGCCAGCAGTTTACTACGACCGGGTCGTATCGGGGGCTACGAGCAGTACTTC. Residues: CASSLLRPGRIGGYEQYF.

The rearrangement uses TRBV6-1 and TRBJ1-6; the D gene is possibly TRBD1 (6 bases). The germline gives CDR1 MNHNS, CDR2 SASEGT. This CDR3 has 13 amino acids. The V gene lost 7 bases and the J gene lost 10 bases, with 14 bases spanning the gap. The CDR3 nucleotides read TGTGCCAGCATCTTGCAGGGGTTATCACCCCTCCACTTT. Residues: CASILQGLSPLHF.